The rows below give T cell receptor beta chains drawn from one sample of a study of OX40 agonist ivuxolimab in advanced cancers. Data came from immunoSEQ multiplex PCR; TCRdb stores just in-frame clones and leaves some out. The sample consists of about 77,000 clones, about nine tenths of them appearing once. The starting material was CD4+ or CD8+ T cells sorted from blood, obtained in a trial of the OX40 agonist ivuxolimab. These receptors originate from an adult with an advanced solid tumor such as melanoma, head and neck, liver or kidney cancer. Both conserved end residues are part of each CDR3. A D gene is named only where the DNA matches it firmly.

TRBV7-9	14	.	TRBJ1-4	CASSLAAVSEKLFF
TRBV5-1	14	TRBD1	TRBJ2-1	CASSFGTGDNEQFF
TRBV5-4	15	TRBD2	TRBJ2-2	CASSFGGRITGELFF
TRBV4-1	15	.	TRBJ2-7	CASSQQWGLTYEQYF
TRBV4-2	16	.	TRBJ2-1	CASSQESGVHYNEQFF
TRBV18	15	TRBD1	TRBJ1-6	CASSLRQGTASPLHF
TRBV25-1	14	TRBD1	TRBJ1-1	CASSARGINTEAFF
TRBV10-1	12	.	TRBJ1-5	CASSDQGQPQHF
TRBV27	16	TRBD1	TRBJ1-3	CASSFAQGTSGNTIYF
TRBV18	14	.	TRBJ2-3	CASSPAGSTDTQYF
TRBV6-1	14	.	TRBJ1-2	CASSEAGANYGYTF
TRBV4-1	15	TRBD1	TRBJ1-1	CASSPNPNRGTEAFF
TRBV11-3	15	.	TRBJ2-5	CASSAGEESSETQYF
TRBV7-8	14	.	TRBJ1-1	CASSLADRNTEAFF
TRBV18	12	.	TRBJ1-1	CASSGGNTEAFF
TRBV30	19	.	TRBJ1-5	CAWSVRVGPTRGSNQPQHF
TRBV6-5	13	TRBD1	TRBJ1-5	CAISGTDNQPQHF
TRBV6-6	11	.	TRBJ2-5	CASSPGETQYF
TRBV5-1	15	TRBD1	TRBJ2-5	CASSLTSGTGETQYF
TRBV29-1	11	.	TRBJ2-1	CSVNWGSEQFF